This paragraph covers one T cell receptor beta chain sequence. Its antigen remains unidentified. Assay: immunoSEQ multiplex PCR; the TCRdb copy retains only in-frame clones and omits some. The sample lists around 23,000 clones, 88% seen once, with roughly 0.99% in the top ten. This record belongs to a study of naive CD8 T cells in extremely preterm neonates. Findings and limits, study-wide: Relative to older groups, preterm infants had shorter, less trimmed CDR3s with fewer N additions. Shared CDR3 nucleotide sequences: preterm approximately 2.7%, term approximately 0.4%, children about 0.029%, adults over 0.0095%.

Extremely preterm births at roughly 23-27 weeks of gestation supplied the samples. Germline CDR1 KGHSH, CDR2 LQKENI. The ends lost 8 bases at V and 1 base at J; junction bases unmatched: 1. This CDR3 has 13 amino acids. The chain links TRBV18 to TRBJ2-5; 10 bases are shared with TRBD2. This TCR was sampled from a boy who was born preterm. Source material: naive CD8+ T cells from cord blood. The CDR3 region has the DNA TGTGCCAGCCAGCGGGGGGGCCAAGAGACCCAGTACTTC. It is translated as CASQRGGQETQYF.